One sample yielded the 3 T cell receptor beta chains listed below, sequenced in a study of T cells in tumors after PD-1 blockade. Repertoires were generated with immunoSEQ multiplex PCR, while TCRdb's copy carries only in-frame clones and drops some. The data hold some 48,000 clones, with approximately 79% observed a single time. The sample consisted of PBMCs, taken before anti-PD-1 treatment. The source of these receptors is a human donor with basal cell carcinoma.

V is TRBV28 and J is TRBJ1-1, with D tentatively TRBD1 (5 bases). Trimming cost V 7 bases and J 2 bases, with 17 bases left between them. CDR3 length: 15 residues. Germline CDR1 is MDHEN and CDR2 is SYDVKM. The chain's CDR3 is CASMSRGRANTEAFF. The CDR3, as DNA: TGTGCCAGCATGAGCCGGGGCAGGGCTAACACTGAAGCTTTCTTT.

The chain combines TRBV6-2 or TRBV6-3 with TRBJ1-2, with TRBD1 matching over 12 bases. V lost 5 bases, J lost 4 bases, and 5 bases stayed unmatched. The germline V gene has CDR1 MNHEY and CDR2 SVGEGT. The CDR3 contains 15 residues. The CDR3 coding sequence is TGTGCCAGCAGTGGACCGGGACAGGGGGCCTATGGCTACACCTTC. As protein: CASSGPGQGAYGYTF.

The V and J genes are TRBV9 and TRBJ1-2; no firm D call. The V gene's germline CDR1 is SGDLS and CDR2 YYNGEE. This CDR3 region has 14 residues. V shed 7 bases and J shed 4 bases, with 17 bases lying between them. The CDR3 DNA follows: TGTGCCAGCTCCGAATCTATCATAGGCTATGGCTACACCTTC. Amino acids: CASSESIIGYGYTF.